A selection of T cell receptor beta chains follows, all from one sample in a study of HIV-infected patients and healthy controls. TCRdb independently ran MiXCR on the 5' RACE reads; one entry per CDR3 protein. The repertoire holds some 13,000 distinct CDR3 sequences, with 7.5% to 10% as singletons. Sequencing input: blood. These TCRs come from an adult in good health. The CDR3 runs from the conserved cysteine through the conserved F or W. Each record gives: J gene, D gene, clone size, V gene, CDR3 DNA, CDR3 protein. The D gene is left open where the match is weak. Where a row states a size, it is once, few, many or the class of an expanded clone; other rows omit it.

>TRBJ1-5|.|many|TRBV19
TGTGCCAGTAGTATACAAAGCAATCAGCCCCAGCATTTT
CASSIQSNQPQHF
>TRBJ1-1|.|many|TRBV29-1
TGCAGCGTTGTCCCCGGAGTGGATGAAGCTTTCTTT
CSVVPGVDEAFF
>TRBJ2-5|TRBD2|.|TRBV13
TGTGCCAGCAGCTTAAGGCTAGCGGGGAACAAAGAGACCCAGTACTTC
CASSLRLAGNKETQYF
>TRBJ2-1|TRBD1|many|TRBV20-1
TGCAGTGCTAGAGAGCGACAGGGGGCGAATTTTCCGCAGTTCTTC
CSARERQGANFPQFF
>TRBJ2-5|.|medium-sized|TRBV5-4
TGTGCCAGCAGCTTCGGGTCCTGGGGGCAAGAGACCCAGTACTTC
CASSFGSWGQETQYF
>TRBJ1-5|.|many|TRBV6-2/TRBV6-3
TGTGCCAGCCAACCAGACGCCTCAGGACAGCCCCAGCATTTT
CASQPDASGQPQHF
>TRBJ2-1|.|many|TRBV7-6
TGTGCCAGCAGCTTAGTTGGATACAATGAACAGTTCTTC
CASSLVGYNEQFF
>TRBJ1-5|TRBD1|medium-sized|TRBV6-2/TRBV6-3
TGTGCCAGCAGGGGACAGGGGTGGCAGCCCCAGCATTTT
CASRGQGWQPQHF
>TRBJ2-7|.|medium-sized|TRBV6-2/TRBV6-3
TGTGCCAGCAGCCAGAAACCCCGGGTTGTCGAGCAGTACTTC
CASSQKPRVVEQYF
>TRBJ1-5|.|.|TRBV6-5
TGTGCCAGCAGTTATTCGAGGCGGGGCGGTCAGCCCCAGCATTTT
CASSYSRRGGQPQHF
>TRBJ1-3|TRBD1|many|TRBV12-3/TRBV12-4
TGTGCCAGCAGTCAGACCGGGACAGGAAGAAACACCATATATTTT
CASSQTGTGRNTIYF
>TRBJ1-5|TRBD1|medium-sized|TRBV12-3/TRBV12-4
TGTGCCAGCAGTACGAGGGACAGGGGAATCTCGCCCCAGCATTTT
CASSTRDRGISPQHF
>TRBJ1-1|.|few|TRBV20-1
TGCAGTGCTAGAGGTCAGGGGACTGAAGCTTTCTTT
CSARGQGTEAFF
>TRBJ2-2|.|medium-sized|TRBV19
TGTGCCAGTACCCTAGGAGGGTTTATCGCCGGGGAGCTGTTTTTT
CASTLGGFIAGELFF
>TRBJ2-1|.|.|TRBV24-1
TGTGCCACCACTCCCTCCGATAGCTCCTACAATGAGCAGTTCTTC
CATTPSDSSYNEQFF
>TRBJ1-4|.|many|TRBV6-5
TGTGCCAGCAGTTACACGGGGGAAGGAGAAAAACTGTTTTTT
CASSYTGEGEKLFF
>TRBJ2-7|TRBD2|many|TRBV19
TGTGCCAGTAGTCCGCGACTAGCGGGAGCCACTCCTTTGGGCTGCGAGCAGTACTTC
CASSPRLAGATPLGCEQYF
>TRBJ2-7|TRBD1|.|TRBV6-1
TGTGCCATCAAGGACAGGACACGCTCCTACGAGCAGTACTTC
CAIKDRTRSYEQYF
>TRBJ2-3|.|medium-sized|TRBV7-2
TGTGCCAGCAGCTTATACGTCGGCACAGATACGCAGTATTTT
CASSLYVGTDTQYF
>TRBJ2-5|.|.|TRBV20-1
TGCAGACCACTCCCCGGGACCCTCAAAGAGACCCAGTACTTC
CRPLPGTLKETQYF
>TRBJ2-7|.|many|TRBV20-1
TGCAGTGCTAGGCACCCAGCGCTATTCTACGAGCAGTACTTC
CSARHPALFYEQYF
>TRBJ1-5|.|medium-sized|TRBV6-2/TRBV6-3
TGTGCCAGCAGTTACTCATATCGTGGAGGGAGCAATCAGCCCCAGCATTTT
CASSYSYRGGSNQPQHF
>TRBJ2-1|.|many|TRBV7-9
TGTGCCAGCTCCACCCCGGTTGGTGAGCAGTTCTTC
CASSTPVGEQFF
>TRBJ1-1|.|medium-sized|TRBV4-3
TGCGCCAGCAGCCAAGAGCAGGGCATGAACACTGAAGCTTTCTTT
CASSQEQGMNTEAFF
>TRBJ2-3|.|.|TRBV6-2/TRBV6-3
TGTGCCAGCCAAAGTCCGGGGCGGGGAGCAGATACGCAGTATTTT
CASQSPGRGADTQYF
>TRBJ2-5|TRBD2|many|TRBV20-1
TGCAGTGCTCCTCGACAGGGGGGACTAGCGGGAGGGCCCTCAGAGACCCAGTACTTC
CSAPRQGGLAGGPSETQYF
>TRBJ2-3|TRBD2|many|TRBV6-2/TRBV6-3
TGTGCCAGCAGTGACCGGGGGACTAGCGGCACGCAGTATTTT
CASSDRGTSGTQYF
>TRBJ1-3|.|many|TRBV4-2
TGTGCCAGCAGCCAGGATAACAGGGTCAGGCCTGGAAACACCATATATTTT
CASSQDNRVRPGNTIYF
>TRBJ2-2|TRBD1|many|TRBV7-9
TGTGCCAGCAGCCGAACAGGGGCCGGGGAGCTGTTTTTT
CASSRTGAGELFF
>TRBJ1-5|TRBD1|medium-sized|TRBV15
TGTGCCACCAGCAGAGATCCCCAGGGGGTTGTGCCCCAGCATTTT
CATSRDPQGVVPQHF
>TRBJ1-1|.|medium-sized|TRBV12-3/TRBV12-4
TGTGCCAGCAGTTTATTGCCCCAGGGTGGGAACACTGAAGCTTTCTTT
CASSLLPQGGNTEAFF
>TRBJ1-2|.|many|TRBV11-2
TGTGCCAGCAGTCACCTACTTGTTAACTATGGCTACACCTTC
CASSHLLVNYGYTF
>TRBJ1-4|.|medium-sized|TRBV27
TGTGCCAGCAGTTTACAGTTCACTAATGAAAAACTGTTTTTT
CASSLQFTNEKLFF
>TRBJ2-7|TRBD2|medium-sized|TRBV7-6
TGTGCCAGCAGCCGAACTAGCGGGCAAGCCTACGAGCAGTACTTC
CASSRTSGQAYEQYF
>TRBJ1-2|TRBD1|many|TRBV4-3
TGCGCCAGCAGCCAAGAACGGCAGGGGGGGAACTATGGCTACACCTTC
CASSQERQGGNYGYTF
>TRBJ2-5|.|medium-sized|TRBV7-2
TGTGCCAGCAGCTCTAGTAAAAAAGAGACCCAGTACTTC
CASSSSKKETQYF
>TRBJ2-3|TRBD1|medium-sized|TRBV12-3/TRBV12-4
TGTGCCAGCAGCCCGACAGGGCCGTCAGATACGCAGTATTTT
CASSPTGPSDTQYF
>TRBJ2-2|.|many|TRBV4-1
TGCGCCAGCAGCCAAACAGGGGACTCGAACACCGGGGAGCTGTTTTTT
CASSQTGDSNTGELFF
>TRBJ2-7|TRBD2|.|TRBV7-2
TGTGCCAGCAGCCTCTCCCCGCGGCGCGCGGGAGGGCCATACGAGCAGTACTTC
CASSLSPRRAGGPYEQYF
>TRBJ1-1|TRBD1|many|TRBV19
TGTGCCAGTAGATCAGCTCGACAGGGGGCTGGAACTGAAGCTTTCTTT
CASRSARQGAGTEAFF
>TRBJ2-2|.|medium-sized|TRBV4-2
TGTGCCAGCAGCCAAGGACCGAACACCGGGGAGCTGTTTTTT
CASSQGPNTGELFF
>TRBJ2-2|TRBD1|many|TRBV6-1
TGTGCCAGCAGGGGACAGGGTGAGGTCCCCGGGGAGCTGTTTTTT
CASRGQGEVPGELFF
>TRBJ1-6|.|many|TRBV7-9
TGTGCCAGCAGCCCCCCTCGAGCCAGTCAAAATTCACCCCTCCACTTT
CASSPPRASQNSPLHF
>TRBJ2-7|TRBD1|medium-sized|TRBV4-2
TGTGCCAGCAGCCAAGGACCGGGACAGGGGGCTGACGAGCAGTACTTC
CASSQGPGQGADEQYF
>TRBJ1-4|.|many|TRBV18
TGTGCCAGCTCAGGGGCAACTAATGAAAAACTGTTTTTT
CASSGATNEKLFF
>TRBJ1-5|.|many|TRBV6-5
TGTGCCAGCAGGCCCGACAGAGCTAGCAATCAGCCCCAGCATTTT
CASRPDRASNQPQHF
>TRBJ2-5|TRBD2|many|TRBV19
TGTGCCAGTAGGAAACTAGCGGGACCCCAAGAGACCCAGTACTTC
CASRKLAGPQETQYF
>TRBJ1-2|.|many|TRBV12-3/TRBV12-4
TGTGCCAGCACAACTAGAGGGTATGGCTACACCTTC
CASTTRGYGYTF
>TRBJ1-1|.|many|TRBV12-3/TRBV12-4
TGTGCCAGCAGTCCGTGGACAGCTCTCAACACTGAAGCTTTCTTT
CASSPWTALNTEAFF
>TRBJ1-1|TRBD1|many|TRBV6-6
TGTGCCAGCACCCAGGGCCCGTCCAGGGGGCACACTGAAGCTTTCTTT
CASTQGPSRGHTEAFF
>TRBJ1-2|.|medium-sized|TRBV28
TGTGCCAGCAGTCCCCCGGTTGGAGGGGCGCGAAGGTTGGCCTATGGCTACACCTTC
CASSPPVGGARRLAYGYTF
>TRBJ2-2|.|many|TRBV20-1
TGCAGTGCTAGACCTTATGAGGCGGGTGACACCGGGGAGCTGTTTTTT
CSARPYEAGDTGELFF
>TRBJ1-2|.|medium-sized|TRBV5-1
TGCGCCAGCAGCCCAGGGAACAAGTATGGCTACACCTTC
CASSPGNKYGYTF
>TRBJ1-4|.|many|TRBV2
TGTGCCAGCAGGGCCCGAGGGGCCAGAAGTGAAAAACTGTTTTTT
CASRARGARSEKLFF
>TRBJ2-1|TRBD1|.|TRBV7-3
TGTGCCAGCAGCCCCTCTAGAGGACAGGGCACCTACAATGAGCAGTTCTTC
CASSPSRGQGTYNEQFF
>TRBJ2-7|.|few|TRBV7-9
TGTGCCAGCAGCTTTCTTTCGGGGGCGTTTTACGAGCAGTACTTC
CASSFLSGAFYEQYF
>TRBJ2-4|.|many|TRBV28
TGTGCCAGCAGTGATGGAGGGATCAAAAACATTCAGTACTTC
CASSDGGIKNIQYF
>TRBJ2-7|.|.|TRBV4-2
TGTGCCAGCAGCCAAGATTCCGGATTACTCTCCTACGAGCAGTACTTC
CASSQDSGLLSYEQYF